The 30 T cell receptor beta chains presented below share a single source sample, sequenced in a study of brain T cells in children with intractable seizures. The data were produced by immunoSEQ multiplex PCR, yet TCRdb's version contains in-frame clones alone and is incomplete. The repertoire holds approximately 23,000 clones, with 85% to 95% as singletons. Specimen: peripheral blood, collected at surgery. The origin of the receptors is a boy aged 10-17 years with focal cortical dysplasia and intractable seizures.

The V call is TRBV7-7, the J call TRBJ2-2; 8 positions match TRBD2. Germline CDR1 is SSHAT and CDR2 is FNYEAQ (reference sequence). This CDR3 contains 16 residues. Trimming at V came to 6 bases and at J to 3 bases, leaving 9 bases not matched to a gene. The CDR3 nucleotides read TGTGCCAGCAGTCCGACCGGGGGGGATTACACCGGGGAGCTGTTTTTT. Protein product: CASSPTGGDYTGELFF.

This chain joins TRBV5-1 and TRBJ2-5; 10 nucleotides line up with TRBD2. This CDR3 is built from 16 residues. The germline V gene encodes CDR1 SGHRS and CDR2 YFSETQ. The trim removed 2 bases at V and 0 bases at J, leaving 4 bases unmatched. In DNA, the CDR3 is TGCGCCAGCAGCTTACGGACTAGCGGATACCAAGAGACCCAGTACTTC. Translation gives CASSLRTSGYQETQYF.

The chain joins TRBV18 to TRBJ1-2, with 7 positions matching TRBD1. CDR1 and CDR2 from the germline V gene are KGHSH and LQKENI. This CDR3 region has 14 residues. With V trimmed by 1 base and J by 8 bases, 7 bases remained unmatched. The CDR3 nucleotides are TGTGCCAGCTCACCACAGACAGGGACTGAAGGCTACACCTTC. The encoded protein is CASSPQTGTEGYTF.

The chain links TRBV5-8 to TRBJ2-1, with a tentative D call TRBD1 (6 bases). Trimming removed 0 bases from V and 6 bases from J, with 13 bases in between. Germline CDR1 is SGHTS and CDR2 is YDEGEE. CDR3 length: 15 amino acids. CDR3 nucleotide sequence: TGTGCCAGCAGCTTGGGTGGGGGCCTGATCAATGAGCAGTTCTTC. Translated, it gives CASSLGGGLINEQFF.

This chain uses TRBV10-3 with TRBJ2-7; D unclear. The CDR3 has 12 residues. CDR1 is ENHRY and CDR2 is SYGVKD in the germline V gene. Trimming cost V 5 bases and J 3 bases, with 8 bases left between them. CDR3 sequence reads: CAISSDGYEQYF. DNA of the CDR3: TGTGCCATCAGTTCCGACGGCTACGAGCAGTACTTC.

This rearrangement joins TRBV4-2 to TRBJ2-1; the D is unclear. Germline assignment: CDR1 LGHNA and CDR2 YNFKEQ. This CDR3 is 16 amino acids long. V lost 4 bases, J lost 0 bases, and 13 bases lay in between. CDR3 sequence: CASSPLPKGSYNEQFF. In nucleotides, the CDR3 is TGTGCCAGCAGCCCTCTGCCCAAGGGCTCCTACAATGAGCAGTTCTTC.

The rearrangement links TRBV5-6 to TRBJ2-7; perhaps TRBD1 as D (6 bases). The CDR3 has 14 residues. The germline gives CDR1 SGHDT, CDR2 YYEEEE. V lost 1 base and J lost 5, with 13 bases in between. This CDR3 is CASSLHRALDEQYF. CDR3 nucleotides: TGTGCCAGCAGCTTGCACAGGGCCCTCGACGAGCAGTACTTC.

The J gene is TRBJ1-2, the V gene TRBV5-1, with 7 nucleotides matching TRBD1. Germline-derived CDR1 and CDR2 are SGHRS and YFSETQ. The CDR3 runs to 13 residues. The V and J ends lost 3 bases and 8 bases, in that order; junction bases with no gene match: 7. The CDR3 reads CASSYDRVGGYTF. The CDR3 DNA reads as TGCGCCAGCAGCTATGACAGGGTAGGAGGCTACACCTTC.

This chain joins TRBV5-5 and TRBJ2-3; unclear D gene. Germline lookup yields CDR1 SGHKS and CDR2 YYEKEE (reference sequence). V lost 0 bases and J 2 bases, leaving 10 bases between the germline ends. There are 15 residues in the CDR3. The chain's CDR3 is CASSLVKGNTDTQYF. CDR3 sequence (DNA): TGTGCCAGCAGCTTGGTGAAAGGGAACACAGATACGCAGTATTTT.

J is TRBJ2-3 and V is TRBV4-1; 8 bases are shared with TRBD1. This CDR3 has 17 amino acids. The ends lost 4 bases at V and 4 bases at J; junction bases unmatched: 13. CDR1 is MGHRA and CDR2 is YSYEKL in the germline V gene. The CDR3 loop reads CASSPDRVAPRADTQYF. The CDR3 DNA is TGCGCCAGCAGCCCGGACAGGGTAGCCCCCCGCGCAGATACGCAGTATTTT.

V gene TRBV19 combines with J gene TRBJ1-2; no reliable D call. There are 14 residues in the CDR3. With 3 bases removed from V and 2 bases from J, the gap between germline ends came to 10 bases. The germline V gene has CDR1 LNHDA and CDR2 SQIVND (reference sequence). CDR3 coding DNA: TGTGCCAGTAGTATTGGAACCGGGAACTATGGCTACACCTTC. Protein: CASSIGTGNYGYTF.

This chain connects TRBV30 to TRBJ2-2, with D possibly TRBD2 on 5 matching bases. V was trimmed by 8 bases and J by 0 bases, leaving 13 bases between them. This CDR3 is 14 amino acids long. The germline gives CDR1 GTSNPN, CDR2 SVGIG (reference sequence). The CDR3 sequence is CALARNANTGELFF. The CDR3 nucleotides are TGTGCCCTAGCCAGGAACGCGAACACCGGGGAGCTGTTTTTT.

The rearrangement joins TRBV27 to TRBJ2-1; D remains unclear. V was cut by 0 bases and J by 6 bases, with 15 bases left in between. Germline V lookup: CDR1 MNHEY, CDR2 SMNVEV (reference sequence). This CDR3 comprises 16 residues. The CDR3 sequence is CASSLSYPLVGNEQFF. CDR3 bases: TGTGCCAGCAGTTTATCGTATCCCCTTGTGGGCAATGAGCAGTTCTTC.

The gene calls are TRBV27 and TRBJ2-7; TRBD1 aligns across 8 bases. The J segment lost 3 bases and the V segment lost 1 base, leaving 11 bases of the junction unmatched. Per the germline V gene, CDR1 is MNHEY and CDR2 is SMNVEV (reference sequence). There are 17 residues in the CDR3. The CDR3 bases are TGTGCCAGCAGTTTATATACCCCGAGGACAGGGAGCTACGAGCAGTACTTC. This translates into CASSLYTPRTGSYEQYF.

This chain's CDR3 is CATSDGFGLFF. As DNA, the CDR3 is TGTGCCACCAGTGATGGATTCGGGCTGTTTTTT. The gene calls are TRBV24-1 and TRBJ1-4, with D unclear. CDR1 is KGHDR and CDR2 is SFDVKD in the germline V gene. V lost 3 bases to trimming and J lost 14 bases, with 9 bases between them. The CDR3 spans 11 residues.

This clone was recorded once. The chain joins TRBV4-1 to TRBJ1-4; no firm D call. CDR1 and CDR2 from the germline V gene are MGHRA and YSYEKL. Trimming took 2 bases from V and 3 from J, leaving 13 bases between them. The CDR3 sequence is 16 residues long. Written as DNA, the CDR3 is TGCGCCAGCAGCCAACCTAAGACAAAAGCTAATGAAAAACTGTTTTTT. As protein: CASSQPKTKANEKLFF.

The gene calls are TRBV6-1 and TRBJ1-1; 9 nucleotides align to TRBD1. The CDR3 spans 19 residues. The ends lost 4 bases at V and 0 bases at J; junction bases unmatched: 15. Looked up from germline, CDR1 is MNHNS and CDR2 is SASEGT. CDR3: CASSAGIQNRGRVNTEAFF. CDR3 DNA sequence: TGTGCCAGCAGTGCCGGGATACAAAACAGGGGGCGGGTGAACACTGAAGCTTTCTTT.

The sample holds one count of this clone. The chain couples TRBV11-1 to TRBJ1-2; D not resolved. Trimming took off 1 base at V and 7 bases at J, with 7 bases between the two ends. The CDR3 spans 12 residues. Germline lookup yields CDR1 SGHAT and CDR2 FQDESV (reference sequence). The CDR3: CASSLGASGYTF. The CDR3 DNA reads TGTGCCAGCAGCTTAGGGGCATCTGGCTACACCTTC.

The CDR3 sequence is CASSYRKDQFF. The CDR3 DNA sequence: TGTGCCAGCAGCTACCGCAAGGATCAGTTCTTC. The chain uses TRBV7-3 and TRBJ2-1; D is unresolved. Trimming left V 4 bases short and J 13 bases short, with 11 bases between. This CDR3 is 11 amino acids long. Per the germline V gene, CDR1 is SGHTA and CDR2 is FQGTGA.

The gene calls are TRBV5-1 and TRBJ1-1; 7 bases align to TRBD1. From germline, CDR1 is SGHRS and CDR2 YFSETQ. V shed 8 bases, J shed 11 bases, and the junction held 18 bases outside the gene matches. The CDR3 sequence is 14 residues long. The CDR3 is CASSIGTARPGAFF. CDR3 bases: TGCGCCAGTAGCATCGGGACAGCGAGACCGGGGGCTTTCTTT.

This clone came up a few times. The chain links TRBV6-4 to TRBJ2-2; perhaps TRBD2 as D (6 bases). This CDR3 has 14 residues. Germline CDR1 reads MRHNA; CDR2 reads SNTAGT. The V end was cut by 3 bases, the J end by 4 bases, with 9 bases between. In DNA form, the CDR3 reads TGTGCCAGCAGTGAGCGGGGATCCACCGGGGAGCTGTTTTTT. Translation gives CASSERGSTGELFF.

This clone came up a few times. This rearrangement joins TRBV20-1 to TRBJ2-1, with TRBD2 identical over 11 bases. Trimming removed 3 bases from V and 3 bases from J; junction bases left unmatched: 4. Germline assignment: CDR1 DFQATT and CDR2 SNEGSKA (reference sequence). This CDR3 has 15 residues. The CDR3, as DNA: TGCAGTGCTAGTTCGGGGACTAGCGGCTACAATGAGCAGTTCTTC. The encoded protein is CSASSGTSGYNEQFF.

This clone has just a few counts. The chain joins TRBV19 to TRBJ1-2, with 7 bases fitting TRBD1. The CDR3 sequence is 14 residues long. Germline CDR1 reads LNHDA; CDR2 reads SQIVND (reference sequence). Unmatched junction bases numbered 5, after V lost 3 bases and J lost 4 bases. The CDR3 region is CASSMKTGSYGYTF. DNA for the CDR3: TGTGCCAGTAGTATGAAGACAGGGAGCTATGGCTACACCTTC.

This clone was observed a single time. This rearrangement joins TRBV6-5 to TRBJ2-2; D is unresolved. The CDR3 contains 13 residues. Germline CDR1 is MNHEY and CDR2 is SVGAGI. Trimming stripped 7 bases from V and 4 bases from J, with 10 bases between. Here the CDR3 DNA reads TGTGCCAGCATCAATCCCTTCACCGGGGAGCTGTTTTTT. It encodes CASINPFTGELFF.

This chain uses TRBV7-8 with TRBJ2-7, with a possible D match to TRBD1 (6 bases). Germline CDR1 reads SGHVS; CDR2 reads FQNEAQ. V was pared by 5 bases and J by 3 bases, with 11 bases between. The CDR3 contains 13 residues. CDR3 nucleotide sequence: TGTGCCAGCAGCGTCCAGGACAGCTACGAGCAGTACTTC. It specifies CASSVQDSYEQYF.

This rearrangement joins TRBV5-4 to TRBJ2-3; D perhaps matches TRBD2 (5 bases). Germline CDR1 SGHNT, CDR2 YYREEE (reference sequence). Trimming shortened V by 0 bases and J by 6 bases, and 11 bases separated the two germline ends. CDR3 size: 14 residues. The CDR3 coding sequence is TGTGCCAGCAGCTTGGCCGGACTCTTGGATACGCAGTATTTT. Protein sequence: CASSLAGLLDTQYF. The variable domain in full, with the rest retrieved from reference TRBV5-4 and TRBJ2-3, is ETGVTQSPTHLIKTRGQQVTLRCSSQSGHNTVSWYQQALGQGPQFIFQYYREEENGRGNFPPRFSGLQFPNYSSELNVNALELDDSALYLCASSLAGLLDTQYFGPGTRLTVL.

The CDR3 loop reads CASSLLSGQVGEKLFF. The CDR3 DNA sequence: TGTGCCAGCAGTTTATTGTCCGGACAGGTGGGGGAAAAACTGTTTTTT. The chain recombines TRBV28 with TRBJ1-4, with TRBD1 matching over 7 bases. CDR3 length: 16 residues. The germline CDR1 and CDR2 sequences are MDHEN and SYDVKM. The J segment lost 8 bases and the V segment lost 1 base, leaving 10 bases of the junction unmatched.

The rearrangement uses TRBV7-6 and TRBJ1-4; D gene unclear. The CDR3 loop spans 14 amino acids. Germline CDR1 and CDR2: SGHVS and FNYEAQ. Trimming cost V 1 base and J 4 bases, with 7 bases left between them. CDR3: CASSLGPFNEKLFF. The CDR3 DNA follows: TGTGCCAGCAGCTTAGGGCCCTTTAATGAAAAACTGTTTTTT. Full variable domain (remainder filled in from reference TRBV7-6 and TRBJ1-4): GAGVSQSPRYKVTKRGQDVALRCDPISGHVSLYWYRQALGQGPEFLTYFNYEAQQDKSGLPNDRFSAERPEGSISTLTIQRTEQRDSAMYRCASSLGPFNEKLFFGSGTQLSVL.

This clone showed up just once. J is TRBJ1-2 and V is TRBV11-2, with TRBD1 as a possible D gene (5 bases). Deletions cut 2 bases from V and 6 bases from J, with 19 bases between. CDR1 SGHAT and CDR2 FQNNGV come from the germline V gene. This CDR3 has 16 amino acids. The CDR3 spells CASSLWGTMGPDGYTF. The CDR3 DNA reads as TGTGCCAGCAGCTTATGGGGGACCATGGGACCGGATGGCTACACCTTC.

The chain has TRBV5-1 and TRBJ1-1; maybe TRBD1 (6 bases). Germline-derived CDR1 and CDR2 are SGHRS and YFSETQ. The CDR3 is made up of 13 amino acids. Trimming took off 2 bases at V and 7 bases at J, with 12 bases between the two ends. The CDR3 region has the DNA TGCGCCAGCAGCTTTAGTACAGGGAGTGAAGCTTTCTTT. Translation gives CASSFSTGSEAFF.